A selection of T cell receptor beta chains follows, all from one sample in a study of T cell responses to AZD1222 COVID-19 vaccine. Sequencing was performed with immunoSEQ multiplex PCR; in TCRdb, only in-frame clones are kept and a portion is missing. Here the sample spans roughly 110,000 clones, roughly 84% being singletons. The material sequenced was peripheral blood, taken on day 0 of AZD1222 vaccination. Receptors originate from an adult in good health. The CDR3 runs from the conserved cysteine through the conserved F or W. D genes are given only for firm matches. Not all rows give a size; the values are once, few, many and, for expanded clones, a class.

CDR3aa: CASTRQGAGEQFF
CDR3nt: TGTGCCAGCACCAGACAGGGGGCTGGTGAGCAGTTCTTC
v_gene: TRBV9
d_gene: TRBD1
abundance: few
j_gene: TRBJ2-1

CDR3aa: CASSYKDSYPYF
CDR3nt: TGTGCCAGCAGTTACAAGGACTCATATCCGTATTTT
v_gene: TRBV6-2/TRBV6-3
d_gene: -
abundance: -
j_gene: TRBJ2-3

CDR3aa: CASRDINNSPLHF
CDR3nt: TGTGCCAGCAGGGACATCAATAATTCACCCCTCCACTTT
v_gene: TRBV6-5
d_gene: -
abundance: -
j_gene: TRBJ1-6

CDR3aa: CASRQPGQAYEQYF
CDR3nt: TGTGCCAGCAGGCAACCGGGACAGGCCTACGAGCAGTACTTC
v_gene: TRBV2
d_gene: TRBD1
abundance: -
j_gene: TRBJ2-7

CDR3aa: CASREDRLYEQYF
CDR3nt: TGTGCCAGCAGGGAGGACAGGCTCTACGAGCAGTACTTC
v_gene: TRBV28
d_gene: TRBD1
abundance: -
j_gene: TRBJ2-7

CDR3aa: CASSQGTLSSYEQYF
CDR3nt: TGCGCCAGCAGCCAAGGGACGCTAAGCTCCTACGAGCAGTACTTC
v_gene: TRBV4-1
d_gene: -
abundance: -
j_gene: TRBJ2-7

CDR3aa: CASSEAQSGSGNTIYF
CDR3nt: TGTGCCAGCAGTGAAGCGCAATCGGGTTCTGGAAACACCATATATTTT
v_gene: TRBV6-1
d_gene: -
abundance: -
j_gene: TRBJ1-3

CDR3aa: CSVDRGGSNEKLFF
CDR3nt: TGCAGCGTTGACAGGGGGGGTAGTAATGAAAAACTGTTTTTT
v_gene: TRBV29-1
d_gene: TRBD1
abundance: -
j_gene: TRBJ1-4

CDR3aa: CASSFSGTGGRPQYF
CDR3nt: TGTGCCAGCAGTTTTTCCGGGACAGGGGGTCGTCCGCAGTATTTT
v_gene: TRBV28
d_gene: TRBD1
abundance: -
j_gene: TRBJ2-3

CDR3aa: CASSLNGGPPLEQFF
CDR3nt: TGTGCCAGCAGCTTAAACGGGGGGCCTCCGCTTGAGCAGTTCTTC
v_gene: TRBV11-2
d_gene: -
abundance: -
j_gene: TRBJ2-1

CDR3aa: CASSVGVLDYGYTF
CDR3nt: TGTGCCAGCAGCGTCGGAGTCCTGGACTATGGCTACACCTTC
v_gene: TRBV7-9
d_gene: -
abundance: -
j_gene: TRBJ1-2

CDR3aa: CASSSRWTQGNTIYF
CDR3nt: TGTGCCAGCAGCTCTCGGTGGACCCAAGGAAACACCATATATTTT
v_gene: TRBV7-2
d_gene: -
abundance: -
j_gene: TRBJ1-3

CDR3aa: CASRKAGEVYEQFF
CDR3nt: TGTGCCAGTAGAAAGGCGGGAGAAGTGTATGAGCAGTTCTTC
v_gene: TRBV19
d_gene: TRBD2
abundance: -
j_gene: TRBJ2-1

CDR3aa: CASSLLRQETQYF
CDR3nt: TGTGCCAGCAGCTTACTCAGGCAAGAGACCCAGTACTTC
v_gene: TRBV7-3
d_gene: -
abundance: -
j_gene: TRBJ2-5

CDR3aa: CASSMQGNQPQHF
CDR3nt: TGTGCCAGTAGTATGCAGGGCAATCAGCCCCAGCATTTT
v_gene: TRBV19
d_gene: -
abundance: -
j_gene: TRBJ1-5

CDR3aa: CASSLRQGADEQFF
CDR3nt: TGTGCCAGCAGCTTGAGACAGGGGGCCGATGAGCAGTTCTTC
v_gene: TRBV7-8
d_gene: TRBD1
abundance: -
j_gene: TRBJ2-1

CDR3aa: CASSPRGDQPQHF
CDR3nt: TGTGCCAGCAGCCCTCGGGGGGATCAGCCCCAGCATTTT
v_gene: TRBV28
d_gene: -
abundance: few
j_gene: TRBJ1-5

CDR3aa: CASSPERSGANVLTF
CDR3nt: TGTGCCAGCAGCCCCGAGCGCTCTGGGGCCAACGTCCTGACTTTC
v_gene: TRBV11-2
d_gene: -
abundance: -
j_gene: TRBJ2-6

CDR3aa: CASSQDLNQPQHF
CDR3nt: TGTGCCAGCAGCCAAGATTTGAATCAGCCCCAGCATTTT
v_gene: TRBV4-2
d_gene: -
abundance: -
j_gene: TRBJ1-5

CDR3aa: CASSRYTGSLGDTEAFF
CDR3nt: TGTGCCAGCAGCCGTTATACAGGTTCCCTTGGGGACACTGAAGCTTTCTTT
v_gene: TRBV3-1/TRBV3-2
d_gene: -
abundance: -
j_gene: TRBJ1-1

CDR3aa: CASRGLGLGPQHF
CDR3nt: TGTGCCAGCAGGGGCCTAGGTCTGGGGCCCCAGCATTTT
v_gene: TRBV2
d_gene: -
abundance: -
j_gene: TRBJ1-5

CDR3aa: CASSPPDSSGANVLTF
CDR3nt: TGTGCCAGCAGTCCGCCCGATTCCTCTGGGGCCAACGTCCTGACTTTC
v_gene: TRBV7-6
d_gene: -
abundance: few
j_gene: TRBJ2-6

CDR3aa: CATRRTGLDEQYF
CDR3nt: TGTGCCACTAGAAGGACAGGTCTTGACGAGCAGTACTTC
v_gene: TRBV19
d_gene: TRBD1
abundance: -
j_gene: TRBJ2-7

CDR3aa: CSASAAAGGANVLTF
CDR3nt: TGCAGTGCTAGTGCGGCGGCGGGTGGGGCCAACGTCCTGACTTTC
v_gene: TRBV20-1
d_gene: -
abundance: -
j_gene: TRBJ2-6

CDR3aa: CASLGGTYNEQFF
CDR3nt: TGTGCCAGCCTAGGGGGCACCTACAATGAGCAGTTCTTC
v_gene: TRBV12-3/TRBV12-4
d_gene: TRBD1
abundance: -
j_gene: TRBJ2-1

CDR3aa: CASSQVWSSQGPTPGYTF
CDR3nt: TGCGCCAGCAGCCAAGTATGGAGTTCCCAGGGACCAACTCCAGGGTACACCTTC
v_gene: TRBV4-1
d_gene: -
abundance: -
j_gene: TRBJ1-2

CDR3aa: CASSQGDRDHEQFF
CDR3nt: TGTGCCAGCAGCCAAGGGGACAGGGACCATGAGCAGTTCTTC
v_gene: TRBV4-2
d_gene: TRBD1
abundance: -
j_gene: TRBJ2-1

CDR3aa: CASSQPPLPEQFF
CDR3nt: TGTGCCAGCAGCCAACCTCCTCTACCCGAGCAGTTCTTC
v_gene: TRBV3-1/TRBV3-2
d_gene: -
abundance: once
j_gene: TRBJ2-1

CDR3aa: CAWSGGTRNQPQHF
CDR3nt: TGTGCCTGGAGTGGCGGGACACGCAATCAGCCCCAGCATTTT
v_gene: TRBV30
d_gene: -
abundance: -
j_gene: TRBJ1-5

CDR3aa: CASSFSVGLAGALDTQYF
CDR3nt: TGTGCCAGCAGTTTTTCCGTGGGACTAGCGGGAGCTCTAGATACGCAGTATTTT
v_gene: TRBV28
d_gene: TRBD2
abundance: once
j_gene: TRBJ2-3

CDR3aa: CASSEGAGGDTEAFF
CDR3nt: TGTGCCAGCAGTGAAGGGGCAGGCGGGGACACTGAAGCTTTCTTT
v_gene: TRBV6-1
d_gene: -
abundance: -
j_gene: TRBJ1-1

CDR3aa: CASSLRGSGRDGTDTQYF
CDR3nt: TGTGCCAGCAGCTTGCGGGGGAGTGGTCGCGACGGAACAGATACGCAGTATTTT
v_gene: TRBV7-6
d_gene: TRBD2
abundance: -
j_gene: TRBJ2-3

CDR3aa: CASSSYFIGKLFF
CDR3nt: TGTGCCAGCAGTTCCTACTTTATTGGAAAACTGTTTTTT
v_gene: TRBV6-2/TRBV6-3
d_gene: -
abundance: -
j_gene: TRBJ1-4

CDR3aa: CASSLAGYNTGELFF
CDR3nt: TGTGCCAGCAGCTTAGCGGGATACAACACCGGGGAGCTGTTTTTT
v_gene: TRBV7-9
d_gene: -
abundance: -
j_gene: TRBJ2-2

CDR3aa: CASSPGTLYEQYF
CDR3nt: TGTGCCAGCTCACCTGGGACCCTCTACGAGCAGTACTTC
v_gene: TRBV18
d_gene: -
abundance: -
j_gene: TRBJ2-7

CDR3aa: CASSLYGGKASYNSPLHF
CDR3nt: TGTGCCAGCAGCTTATACGGAGGGAAGGCCTCCTATAATTCACCCCTCCACTTT
v_gene: TRBV11-2
d_gene: -
abundance: -
j_gene: TRBJ1-6

CDR3aa: CASSPGALNTEAFF
CDR3nt: TGTGCCAGCTCACCAGGGGCCTTGAACACTGAAGCTTTCTTT
v_gene: TRBV18
d_gene: -
abundance: few
j_gene: TRBJ1-1

CDR3aa: CASSQTTRSYGYTF
CDR3nt: TGTGCCAGCAGCCAGACTACACGGAGCTATGGCTACACCTTC
v_gene: TRBV7-2
d_gene: -
abundance: few
j_gene: TRBJ1-2

CDR3aa: CASSVQGVVNSPLHF
CDR3nt: TGTGCCAGCAGTGTCCAGGGTGTAGTTAATTCACCCCTCCACTTT
v_gene: TRBV2
d_gene: -
abundance: -
j_gene: TRBJ1-6

CDR3aa: CASSPQEWPLYGYTF
CDR3nt: TGTGCCAGCAGTCCCCAGGAGTGGCCCTTGTATGGCTACACCTTC
v_gene: TRBV6-6
d_gene: -
abundance: once
j_gene: TRBJ1-2

CDR3aa: CASRYGGQSYNEQFF
CDR3nt: TGCGCCAGCAGGTACGGTGGACAGTCCTACAATGAGCAGTTCTTC
v_gene: TRBV5-1
d_gene: -
abundance: -
j_gene: TRBJ2-1